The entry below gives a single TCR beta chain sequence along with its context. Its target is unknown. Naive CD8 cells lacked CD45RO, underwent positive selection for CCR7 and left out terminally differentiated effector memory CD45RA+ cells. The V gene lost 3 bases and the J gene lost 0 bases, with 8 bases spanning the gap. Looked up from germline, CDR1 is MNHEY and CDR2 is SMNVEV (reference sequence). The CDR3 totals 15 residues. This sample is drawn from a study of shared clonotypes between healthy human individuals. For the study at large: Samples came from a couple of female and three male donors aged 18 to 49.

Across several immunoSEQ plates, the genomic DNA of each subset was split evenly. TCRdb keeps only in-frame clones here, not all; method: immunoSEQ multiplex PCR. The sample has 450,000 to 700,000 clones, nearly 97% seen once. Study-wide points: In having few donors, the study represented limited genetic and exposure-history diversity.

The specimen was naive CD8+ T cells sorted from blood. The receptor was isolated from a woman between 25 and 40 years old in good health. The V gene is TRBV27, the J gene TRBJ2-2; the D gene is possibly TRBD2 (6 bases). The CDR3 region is CASSLEGTNTGELFF. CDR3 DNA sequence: TGTGCCAGCAGTTTGGAGGGAACGAACACCGGGGAGCTGTTTTTT.